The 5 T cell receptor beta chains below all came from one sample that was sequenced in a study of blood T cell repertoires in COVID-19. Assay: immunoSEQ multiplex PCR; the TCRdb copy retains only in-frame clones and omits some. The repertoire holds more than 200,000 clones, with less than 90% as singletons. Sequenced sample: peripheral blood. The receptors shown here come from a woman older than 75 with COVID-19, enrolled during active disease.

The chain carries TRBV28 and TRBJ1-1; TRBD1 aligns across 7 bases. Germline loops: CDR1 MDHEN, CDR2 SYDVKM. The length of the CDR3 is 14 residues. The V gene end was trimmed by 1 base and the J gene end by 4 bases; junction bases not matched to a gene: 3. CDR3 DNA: TGTGCCAGCAGTTTATACAGGGGACTCACTGAAGCTTTCTTT. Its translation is CASSLYRGLTEAFF.

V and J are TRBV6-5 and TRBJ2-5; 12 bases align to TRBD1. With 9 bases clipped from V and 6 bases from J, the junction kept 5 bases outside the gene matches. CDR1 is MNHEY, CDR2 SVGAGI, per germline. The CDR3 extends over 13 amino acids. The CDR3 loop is CASGTGGFQTQYF. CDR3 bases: TGTGCCAGTGGGACAGGGGGCTTCCAGACCCAGTACTTC.

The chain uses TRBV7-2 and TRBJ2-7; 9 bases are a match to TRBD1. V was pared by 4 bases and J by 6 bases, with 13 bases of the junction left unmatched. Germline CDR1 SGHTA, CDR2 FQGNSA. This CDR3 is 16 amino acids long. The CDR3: CASSSPGQGGLGEQYF. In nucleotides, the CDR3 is TGTGCCAGCAGCTCCCCGGGACAGGGTGGGCTTGGCGAGCAGTACTTC. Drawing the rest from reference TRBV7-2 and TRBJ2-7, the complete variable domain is GAGVSQSPSNKVTEKGKDVELRCDPISGHTALYWYRQSLGQGLEFLIYFQGNSAPDKSGLPSDRFSAERTGGSVSTLTIQRTQQEDSAVYLCASSSPGQGGLGEQYFGPGTRLTVT.

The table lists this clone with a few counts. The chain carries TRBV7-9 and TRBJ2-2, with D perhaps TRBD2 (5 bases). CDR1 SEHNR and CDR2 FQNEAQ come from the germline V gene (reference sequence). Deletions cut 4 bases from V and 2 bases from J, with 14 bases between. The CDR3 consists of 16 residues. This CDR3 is CASSSDGGFNTGELFF. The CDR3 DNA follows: TGTGCCAGCAGCTCAGATGGCGGGTTTAACACCGGGGAGCTGTTTTTT.

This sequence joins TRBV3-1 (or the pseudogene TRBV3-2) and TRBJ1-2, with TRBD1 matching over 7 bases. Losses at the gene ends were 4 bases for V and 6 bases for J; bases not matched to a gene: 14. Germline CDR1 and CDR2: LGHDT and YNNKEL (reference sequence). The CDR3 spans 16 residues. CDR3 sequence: CASSRMRPGGEDGYTF. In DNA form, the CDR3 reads TGTGCCAGCAGCCGGATGCGGCCAGGGGGAGAGGATGGCTACACCTTC.